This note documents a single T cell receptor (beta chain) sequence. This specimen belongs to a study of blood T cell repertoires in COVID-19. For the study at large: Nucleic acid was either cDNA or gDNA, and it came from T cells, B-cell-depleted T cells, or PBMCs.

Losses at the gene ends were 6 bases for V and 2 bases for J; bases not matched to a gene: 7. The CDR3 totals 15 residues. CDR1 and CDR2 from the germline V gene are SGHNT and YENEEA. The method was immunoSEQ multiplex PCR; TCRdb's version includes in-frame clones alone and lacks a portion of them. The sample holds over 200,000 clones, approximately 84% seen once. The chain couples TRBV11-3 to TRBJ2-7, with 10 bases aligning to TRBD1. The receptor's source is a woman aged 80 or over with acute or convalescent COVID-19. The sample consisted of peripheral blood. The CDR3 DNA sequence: TGTGCCAGCAGTTTTGGACAGGGGGACACCTACGAGCAGTACTTC. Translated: CASSFGQGDTYEQYF.